Sequencing of this T cell receptor (beta chain) was carried out in a study of cytomegalovirus exposure and HLA in healthy donors. Whole-study results and caveats: Reports indicated that the classifier achieved high specificity and sensitivity in diagnosing cytomegalovirus status. CMV antigen specificity was confirmed in vitro for a few CMV-associated chains. A later analysis linked a missense variant in DCLRE1C to the trimming of TCR beta V and J genes.

Healthy bone marrow donors supplied every sample. Germline values: CDR1 LGHNA, CDR2 YNFKEQ. CDR3 length: 14 residues. Between the trimmed V and J ends, which lost 1 base and 7 bases, there was a span of 13 bases. PCR was performed using 60 Vbeta and 13 Jbeta primers. Sequencing used immunoSEQ multiplex PCR; TCRdb keeps in-frame clones, though not all of them. The sample records approximately 110,000 clones, 70% being singletons. As concerns this clone: Its specificity is unknown.

The rearrangement joins TRBV4-2 to TRBJ1-2, with a tentative D call TRBD1 (5 bases). The sample consisted of PBMCs. The clonotype comes from a man aged 40-55 years in good health and CMV-seropositive. The CDR3 sequence: CASSQGGDRTGYTF. The CDR3 bases are TGTGCCAGCAGCCAAGGTGGCGACAGAACTGGCTACACCTTC.